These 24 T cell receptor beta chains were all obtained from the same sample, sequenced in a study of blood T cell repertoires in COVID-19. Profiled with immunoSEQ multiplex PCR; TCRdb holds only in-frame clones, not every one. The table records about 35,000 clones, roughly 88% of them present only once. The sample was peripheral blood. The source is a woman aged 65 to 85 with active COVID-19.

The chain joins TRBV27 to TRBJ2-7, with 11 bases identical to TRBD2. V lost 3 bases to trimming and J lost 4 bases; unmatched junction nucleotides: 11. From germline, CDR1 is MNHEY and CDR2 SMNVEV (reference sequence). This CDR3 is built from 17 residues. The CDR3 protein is CASSFRGTSGSLYEQYF. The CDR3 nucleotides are TGTGCCAGCAGTTTTCGGGGGACTAGCGGATCTTTATACGAGCAGTACTTC.

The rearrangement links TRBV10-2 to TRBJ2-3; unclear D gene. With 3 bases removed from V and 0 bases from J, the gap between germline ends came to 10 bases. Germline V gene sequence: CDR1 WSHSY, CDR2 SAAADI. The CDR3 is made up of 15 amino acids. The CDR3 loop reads CASSERSTSTDTQYF. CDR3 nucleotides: TGCGCCAGCAGTGAAAGGAGCACTAGCACAGATACGCAGTATTTT.

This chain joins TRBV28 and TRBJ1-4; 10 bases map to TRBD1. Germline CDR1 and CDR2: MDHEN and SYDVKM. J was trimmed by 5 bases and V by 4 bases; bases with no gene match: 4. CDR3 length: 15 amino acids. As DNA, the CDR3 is TGTGCCAGCAGTTCGCCGACAGGGGGCAATGAAAAACTGTTTTTT. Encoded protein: CASSSPTGGNEKLFF.

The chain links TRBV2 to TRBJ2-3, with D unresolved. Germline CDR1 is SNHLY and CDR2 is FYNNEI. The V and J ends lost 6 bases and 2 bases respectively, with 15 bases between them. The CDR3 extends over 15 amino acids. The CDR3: CASSPYKEFTDTQYF. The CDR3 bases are TGTGCCAGCAGCCCATACAAGGAGTTCACAGATACGCAGTATTTT.

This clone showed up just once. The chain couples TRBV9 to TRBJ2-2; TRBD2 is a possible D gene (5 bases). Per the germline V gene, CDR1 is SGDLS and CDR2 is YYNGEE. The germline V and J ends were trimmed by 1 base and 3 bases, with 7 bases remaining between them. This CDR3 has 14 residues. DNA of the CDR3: TGTGCCAGCAGCGTAACTAGGGACACCGGGGAGCTGTTTTTT. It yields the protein CASSVTRDTGELFF.

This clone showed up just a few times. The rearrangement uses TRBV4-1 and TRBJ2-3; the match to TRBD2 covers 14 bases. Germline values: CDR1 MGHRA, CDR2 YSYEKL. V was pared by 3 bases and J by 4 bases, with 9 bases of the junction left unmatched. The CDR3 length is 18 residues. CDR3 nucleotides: TGCGCCAGCAGCCAGACCCTAGGGACTAGCGGGAGAGCAGATACGCAGTATTTT. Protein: CASSQTLGTSGRADTQYF.

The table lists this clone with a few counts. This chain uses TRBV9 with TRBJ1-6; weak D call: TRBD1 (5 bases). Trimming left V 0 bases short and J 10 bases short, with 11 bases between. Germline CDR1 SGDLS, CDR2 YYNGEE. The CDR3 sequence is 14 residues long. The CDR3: CASSVGGGRSPLHF. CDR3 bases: TGTGCCAGCAGCGTAGGGGGGGGTAGGTCACCCCTCCACTTT.

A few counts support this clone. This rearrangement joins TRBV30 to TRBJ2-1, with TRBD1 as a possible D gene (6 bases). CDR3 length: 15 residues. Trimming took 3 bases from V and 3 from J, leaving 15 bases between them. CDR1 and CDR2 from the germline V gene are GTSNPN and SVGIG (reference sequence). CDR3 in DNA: TGTGCCTGGAGGTCCGGTGGGGGCCGCTACAATGAGCAGTTCTTC. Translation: CAWRSGGGRYNEQFF.

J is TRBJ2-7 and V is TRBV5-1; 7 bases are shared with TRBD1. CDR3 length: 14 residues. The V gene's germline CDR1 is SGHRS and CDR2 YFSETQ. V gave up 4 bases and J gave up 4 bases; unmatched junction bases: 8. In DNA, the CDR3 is TGCGCCAGCAGCCCCCCGGGACAGAGATACGAGCAGTACTTC. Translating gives CASSPPGQRYEQYF.

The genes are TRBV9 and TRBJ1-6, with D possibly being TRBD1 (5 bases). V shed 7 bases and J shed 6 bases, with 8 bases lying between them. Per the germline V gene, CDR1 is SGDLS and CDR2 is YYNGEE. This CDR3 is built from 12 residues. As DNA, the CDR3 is TGTGCCAGCGGGGCCCTTAATTCACCCCTCCACTTT. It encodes CASGALNSPLHF.

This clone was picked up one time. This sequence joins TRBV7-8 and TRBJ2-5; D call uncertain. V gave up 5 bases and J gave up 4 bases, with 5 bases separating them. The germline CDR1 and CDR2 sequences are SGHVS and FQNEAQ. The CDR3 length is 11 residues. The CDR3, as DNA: TGTGCCAGCAGCCCGAGAGAGACCCAGTACTTC. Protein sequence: CASSPRETQYF.

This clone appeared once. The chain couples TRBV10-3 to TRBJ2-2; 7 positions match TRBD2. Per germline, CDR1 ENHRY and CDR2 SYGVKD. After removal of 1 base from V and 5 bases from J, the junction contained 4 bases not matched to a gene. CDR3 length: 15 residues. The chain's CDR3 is CAISELVGGTGELFF. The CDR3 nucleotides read TGTGCCATCAGTGAGTTGGTCGGGGGGACCGGGGAGCTGTTTTTT.

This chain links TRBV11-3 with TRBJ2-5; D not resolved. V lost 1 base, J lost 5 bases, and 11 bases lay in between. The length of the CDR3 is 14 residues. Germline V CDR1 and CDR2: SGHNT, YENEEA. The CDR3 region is CASSLGVSRETQYF. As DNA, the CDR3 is TGTGCCAGCAGCTTAGGTGTGTCGAGGGAGACCCAGTACTTC.

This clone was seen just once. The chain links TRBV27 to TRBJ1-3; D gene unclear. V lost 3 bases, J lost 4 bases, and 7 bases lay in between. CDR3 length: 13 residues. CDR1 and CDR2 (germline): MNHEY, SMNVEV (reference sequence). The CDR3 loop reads CASSFNQGNTIYF. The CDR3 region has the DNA TGTGCCAGCAGTTTCAACCAGGGAAACACCATATATTTT.

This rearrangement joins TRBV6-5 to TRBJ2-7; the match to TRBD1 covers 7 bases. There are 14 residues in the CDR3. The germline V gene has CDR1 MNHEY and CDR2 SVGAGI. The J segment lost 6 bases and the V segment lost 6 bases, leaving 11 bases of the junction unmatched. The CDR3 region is CASRLGQVKIEQYF. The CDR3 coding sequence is TGTGCCAGCAGGCTCGGACAGGTGAAGATCGAGCAGTACTTC.

CDR3 loop: CASSFSEVNEQFF. The DNA of the CDR3 is TGTGCCAGCAGCTTTTCGGAGGTCAATGAGCAGTTCTTC. This chain uses TRBV11-1 with TRBJ2-1, with a possible D match to TRBD2 (5 bases). Trimming took 3 bases from V and 6 from J, leaving 9 bases between them. Per germline, CDR1 SGHAT and CDR2 FQDESV (reference sequence). The CDR3 contains 13 residues.

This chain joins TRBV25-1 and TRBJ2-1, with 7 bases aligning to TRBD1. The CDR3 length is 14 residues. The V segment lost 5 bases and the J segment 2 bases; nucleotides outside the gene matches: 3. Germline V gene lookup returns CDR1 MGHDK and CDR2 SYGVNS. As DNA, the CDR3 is TGTGCCAGCAGTACCGGGACAGCCTACAATGAGCAGTTCTTC. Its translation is CASSTGTAYNEQFF.

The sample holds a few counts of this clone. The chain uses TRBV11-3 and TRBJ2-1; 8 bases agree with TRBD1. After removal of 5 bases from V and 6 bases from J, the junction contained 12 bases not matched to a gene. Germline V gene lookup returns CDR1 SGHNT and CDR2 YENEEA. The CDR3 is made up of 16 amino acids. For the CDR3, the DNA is TGTGCCAGCAGCCCTCGGGACAGGAGGGAGATCAATGAGCAGTTCTTC. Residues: CASSPRDRREINEQFF.

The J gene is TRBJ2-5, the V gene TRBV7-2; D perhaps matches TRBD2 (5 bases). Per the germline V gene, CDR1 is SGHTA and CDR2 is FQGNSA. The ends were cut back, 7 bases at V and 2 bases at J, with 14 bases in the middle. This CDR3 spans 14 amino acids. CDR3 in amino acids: CASITNGGQETQYF. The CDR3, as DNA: TGTGCCAGCATTACGAACGGAGGACAAGAGACCCAGTACTTC.

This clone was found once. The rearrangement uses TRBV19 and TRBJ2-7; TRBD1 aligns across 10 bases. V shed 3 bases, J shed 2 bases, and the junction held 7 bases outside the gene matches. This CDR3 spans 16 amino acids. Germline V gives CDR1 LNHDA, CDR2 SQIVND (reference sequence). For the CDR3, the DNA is TGTGCCAGTAGTATCGGGGGGACAGGGGTACCCTACGAGCAGTACTTC. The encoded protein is CASSIGGTGVPYEQYF.

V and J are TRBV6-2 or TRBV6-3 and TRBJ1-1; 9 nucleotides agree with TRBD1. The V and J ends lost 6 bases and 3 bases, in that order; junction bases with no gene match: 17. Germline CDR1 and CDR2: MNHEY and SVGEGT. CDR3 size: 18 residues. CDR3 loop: CASSTGTGFSDGDTEAFF. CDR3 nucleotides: TGTGCCAGCAGCACCGGGACAGGGTTTTCAGACGGGGACACTGAAGCTTTCTTT.

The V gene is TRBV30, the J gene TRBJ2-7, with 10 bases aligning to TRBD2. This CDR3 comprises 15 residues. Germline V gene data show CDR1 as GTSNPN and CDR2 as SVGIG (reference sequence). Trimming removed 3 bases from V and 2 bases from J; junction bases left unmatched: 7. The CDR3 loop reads CAWSTLAGKTYEQYF. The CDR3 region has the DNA TGTGCCTGGAGCACACTAGCGGGAAAAACCTACGAGCAGTACTTC.

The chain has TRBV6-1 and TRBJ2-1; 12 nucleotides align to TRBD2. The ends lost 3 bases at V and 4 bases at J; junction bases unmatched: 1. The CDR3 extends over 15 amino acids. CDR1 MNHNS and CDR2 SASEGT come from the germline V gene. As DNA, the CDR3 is TGTGCCAGCAGTGAGACTAGCGGGAGATACAATGAGCAGTTCTTC. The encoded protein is CASSETSGRYNEQFF.

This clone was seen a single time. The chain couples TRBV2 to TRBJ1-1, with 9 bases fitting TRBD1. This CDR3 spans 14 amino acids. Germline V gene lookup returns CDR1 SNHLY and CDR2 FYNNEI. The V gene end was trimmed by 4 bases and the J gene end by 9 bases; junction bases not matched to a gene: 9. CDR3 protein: CASSAGGQGIQAFF. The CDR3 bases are TGTGCCAGCAGTGCGGGGGGACAGGGAATTCAAGCTTTCTTT.